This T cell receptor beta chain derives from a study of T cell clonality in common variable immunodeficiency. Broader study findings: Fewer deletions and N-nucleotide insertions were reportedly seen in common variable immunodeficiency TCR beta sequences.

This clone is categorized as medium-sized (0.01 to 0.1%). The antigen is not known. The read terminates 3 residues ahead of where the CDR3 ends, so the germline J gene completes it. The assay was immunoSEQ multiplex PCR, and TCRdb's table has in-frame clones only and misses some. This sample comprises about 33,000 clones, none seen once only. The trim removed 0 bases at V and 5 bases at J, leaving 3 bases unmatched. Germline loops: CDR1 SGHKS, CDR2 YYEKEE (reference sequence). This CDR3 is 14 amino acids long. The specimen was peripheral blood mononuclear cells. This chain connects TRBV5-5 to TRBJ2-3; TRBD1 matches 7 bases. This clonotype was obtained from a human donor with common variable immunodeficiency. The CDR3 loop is CASSLGQGRDTQYF. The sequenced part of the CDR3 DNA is TGTGCCAGCAGCTTGGGACAGGGACGAGATACG. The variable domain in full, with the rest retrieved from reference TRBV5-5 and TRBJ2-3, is DAGVTQSPTHLIKTRGQQVTLRCSPISGHKSVSWYQQVLGQGPQFIFQYYEKEERGRGNFPDRFSARQFPNYSSELNVNALLLGDSALYLCASSLGQGRDTQYFGPGTRLTVL.